These 7 T cell receptor beta chains originate from one sample sequenced in a study of shared clonotypes between healthy human individuals (dated by TCRdb to 2019 to 2021). The library was made by the immunoSEQ multiplex PCR assay. The table was pulled from immuneACCESS by TCRdb, which kept in-frame rearrangements only. Such tables lose some clones; where checked, under half of the loss comes from unresolved V genes, and the rest has no known cause. Across this sample there are under 120,000 clones, with around 64% seen only once. The top ten constitute around 24% of the sample. The sample comprised memory CD8+ T cells sorted from blood. Taken with the paper, the label for cell subset or site translates to: CD45RO+ cells pooled with CCR7-negative TemRA cells. These TCRs come from a woman under 40 in good health.

In its sample, this clone was seen a few times. The chain uses TRBV15 and TRBJ2-1; D might be TRBD2 (7 bases). The CDR3 runs to 14 residues. Germline assignment: CDR1 LNHNV and CDR2 YYDKDF (reference sequence). V gave up 8 bases and J gave up 4 bases, with 15 bases separating them. The CDR3 bases are TGTGCCACCGCGGGGGCGGGTGATTACAATGAGCAGTTCTTC. It translates to CATAGAGDYNEQFF.

The chain couples TRBV5-1 to TRBJ2-3, with 8 bases matching TRBD1. The ends lost 4 bases at V and 1 base at J; junction bases unmatched: 5. Germline V gene lookup returns CDR1 SGHRS and CDR2 YFSETQ. The CDR3 spans 15 residues. The DNA of the CDR3 is TGCGCCAGCAGCGTTCAGGGGGCGGGCACAGATACGCAGTATTTT. It yields the protein CASSVQGAGTDTQYF.

V and J are TRBV2 and TRBJ2-2; D remains ambiguous. Trimming stripped 6 bases from V and 1 base from J, with 9 bases between. From germline, CDR1 is SNHLY and CDR2 FYNNEI. This CDR3 has 14 amino acids. CDR3 protein: CASRGVVNTGELFF. In DNA, the CDR3 is TGTGCCAGCAGAGGTGTAGTGAACACCGGGGAGCTGTTTTTT.

The rearrangement uses TRBV6-6 and TRBJ2-7; 10 nucleotides agree with TRBD2. This CDR3 has 15 residues. With 5 bases clipped from V and 5 bases from J, the junction kept 9 bases outside the gene matches. Germline V gene sequence: CDR1 MNHNY, CDR2 SVGAGI (reference sequence). The CDR3 loop reads CASSQPPSGRDEQYF. The CDR3 DNA reads as TGTGCCAGCAGTCAACCTCCTAGCGGGAGAGACGAGCAGTACTTC.

This clone was observed a handful of times. The chain carries TRBV19 and TRBJ2-1; weak D call: TRBD1 (6 bases). V was pared by 2 bases and J by 4 bases, with 12 bases between. Germline assignment: CDR1 LNHDA and CDR2 SQIVND (reference sequence). The CDR3 length is 15 residues. CDR3 amino acids: CASSITGSGYNEQFF. DNA of the CDR3: TGTGCCAGTAGTATAACAGGGTCCGGTTACAATGAGCAGTTCTTC.

This clone has only a few counts. The chain links TRBV29-1 to TRBJ1-2, with 8 nucleotides matching TRBD1. The length of the CDR3 is 15 residues. The V gene's germline CDR1 is SQVTM and CDR2 ANQGSEA. V lost 7 bases, J lost 2 bases, and 12 bases stayed unmatched. CDR3 sequence: CSARGSQGANYGYTF. For the CDR3, the DNA is TGCAGCGCCCGGGGAAGCCAGGGGGCCAACTATGGCTACACCTTC. Combining the CDR3 with reference TRBV29-1 and TRBJ1-2 gives the whole variable domain SAVISQKPSRDICQRGTSLTIQCQVDSQVTMMFWYRQQPGQSLTLIATANQGSEATYESGFVIDKFPISRPNLTFSTLTVSNMSPEDSSIYLCSARGSQGANYGYTFGSGTRLTVV.

V usage is TRBV27 and J usage is TRBJ2-3, with 8 bases lining up with TRBD2. Germline V lookup: CDR1 MNHEY, CDR2 SMNVEV (reference sequence). The junction had 9 bases not matched to a gene; V was cut back by 4 bases and J by 0 bases. The CDR3 covers 17 residues. This chain's CDR3 is CASSSPSSGPSTDTQYF. The CDR3 region has the DNA TGTGCCAGCAGTTCTCCCTCTAGCGGGCCGAGCACAGATACGCAGTATTTT.